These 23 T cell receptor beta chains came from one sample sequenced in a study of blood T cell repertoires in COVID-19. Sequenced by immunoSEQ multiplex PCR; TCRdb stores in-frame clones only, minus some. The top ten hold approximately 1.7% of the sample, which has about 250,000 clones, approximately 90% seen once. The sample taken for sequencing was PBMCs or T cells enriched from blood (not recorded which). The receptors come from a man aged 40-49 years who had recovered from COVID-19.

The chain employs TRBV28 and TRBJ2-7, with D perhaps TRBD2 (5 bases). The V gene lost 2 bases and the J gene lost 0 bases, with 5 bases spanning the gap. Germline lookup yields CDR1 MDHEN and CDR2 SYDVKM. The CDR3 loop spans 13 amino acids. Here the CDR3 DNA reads TGTGCCAGCAGTTTAGCGGGCTCCTACGAGCAGTACTTC. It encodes CASSLAGSYEQYF.

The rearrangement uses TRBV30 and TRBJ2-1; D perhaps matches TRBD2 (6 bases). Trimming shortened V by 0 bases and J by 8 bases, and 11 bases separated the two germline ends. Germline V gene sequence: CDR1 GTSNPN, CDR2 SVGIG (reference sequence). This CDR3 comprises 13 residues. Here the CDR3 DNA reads TGTGCCTGGAGTGTACTCCGCGGGGATGAGCAGTTCTTC. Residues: CAWSVLRGDEQFF.

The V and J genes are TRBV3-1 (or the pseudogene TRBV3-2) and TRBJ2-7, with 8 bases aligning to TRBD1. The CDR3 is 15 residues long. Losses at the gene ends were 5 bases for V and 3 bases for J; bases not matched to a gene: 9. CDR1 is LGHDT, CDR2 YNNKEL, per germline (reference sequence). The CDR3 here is CASSNMGTGIYEQYF. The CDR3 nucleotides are TGTGCCAGCAGCAACATGGGGACAGGCATCTACGAGCAGTACTTC.

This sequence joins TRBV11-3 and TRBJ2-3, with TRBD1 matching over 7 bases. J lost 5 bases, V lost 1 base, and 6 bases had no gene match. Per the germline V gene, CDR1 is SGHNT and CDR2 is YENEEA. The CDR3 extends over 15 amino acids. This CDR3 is CASSLGQGTGDTQYF. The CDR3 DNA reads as TGTGCCAGCAGCTTAGGACAGGGCACCGGAGATACGCAGTATTTT.

CDR3 loop: CASSQGQGVYEQYF. The CDR3 DNA is TGTGCCAGCAGCCAAGGACAGGGGGTATACGAGCAGTACTTC. The rearrangement uses TRBV4-2 and TRBJ2-7, with 9 nucleotides matching TRBD1. The length of the CDR3 is 14 residues. V shed 1 base, J shed 4 bases, and the junction held 2 bases outside the gene matches. The germline gives CDR1 LGHNA, CDR2 YNFKEQ.

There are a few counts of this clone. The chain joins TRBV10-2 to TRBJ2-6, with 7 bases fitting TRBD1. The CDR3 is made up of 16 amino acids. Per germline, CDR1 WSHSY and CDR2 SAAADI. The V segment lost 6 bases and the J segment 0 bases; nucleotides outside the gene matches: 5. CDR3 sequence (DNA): TGCGCCAGCAGGGGACAGCTAGGCTCTGGGGCCAACGTCCTGACTTTC. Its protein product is CASRGQLGSGANVLTF.

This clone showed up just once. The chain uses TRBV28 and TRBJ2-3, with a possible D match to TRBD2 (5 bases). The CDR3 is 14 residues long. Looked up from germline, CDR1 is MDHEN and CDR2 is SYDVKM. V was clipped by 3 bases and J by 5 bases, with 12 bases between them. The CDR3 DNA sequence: TGTGCCAGCAGTTTCTCGAGGGTGGGAGATACGCAGTATTTT. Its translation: CASSFSRVGDTQYF.

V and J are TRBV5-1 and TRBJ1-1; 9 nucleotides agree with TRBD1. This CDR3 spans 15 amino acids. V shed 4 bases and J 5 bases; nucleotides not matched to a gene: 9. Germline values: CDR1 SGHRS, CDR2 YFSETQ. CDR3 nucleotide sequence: TGCGCCAGCAGCATCGCCGGGACAGGGATAACTGAAGCTTTCTTT. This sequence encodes CASSIAGTGITEAFF.

This CDR3 is CASSAREGNTEAFF. DNA of the CDR3: TGTGCCAGCAGCGCGAGGGAGGGGAACACTGAAGCTTTCTTT. The chain recombines TRBV9 with TRBJ1-1; D call uncertain. V shed 3 bases and J shed 1 base, with 10 bases lying between them. Per the germline V gene, CDR1 is SGDLS and CDR2 is YYNGEE. This CDR3 is 14 amino acids long.

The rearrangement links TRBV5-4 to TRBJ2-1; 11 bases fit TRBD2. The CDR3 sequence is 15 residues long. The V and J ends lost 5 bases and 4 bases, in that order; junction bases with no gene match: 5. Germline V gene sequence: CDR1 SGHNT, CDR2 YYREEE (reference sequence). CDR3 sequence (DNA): TGTGCCAGCAGGCCGGGACTAGCGGATTACAATGAGCAGTTCTTC. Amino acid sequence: CASRPGLADYNEQFF.

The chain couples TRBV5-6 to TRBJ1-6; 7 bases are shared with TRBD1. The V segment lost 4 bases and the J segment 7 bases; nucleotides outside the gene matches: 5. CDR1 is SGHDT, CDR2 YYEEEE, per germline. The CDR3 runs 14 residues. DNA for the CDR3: TGTGCCAGCAGCAATGACAGGGCCAATTCACCCCTCCACTTT. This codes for CASSNDRANSPLHF.

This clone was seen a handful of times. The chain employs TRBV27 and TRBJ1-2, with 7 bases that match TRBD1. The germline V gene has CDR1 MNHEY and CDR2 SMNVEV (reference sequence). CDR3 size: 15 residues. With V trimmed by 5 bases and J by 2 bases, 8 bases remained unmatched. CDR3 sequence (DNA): TGTGCCAGCAGTCCATCACTCAGGGGGAACTATGGCTACACCTTC. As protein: CASSPSLRGNYGYTF.

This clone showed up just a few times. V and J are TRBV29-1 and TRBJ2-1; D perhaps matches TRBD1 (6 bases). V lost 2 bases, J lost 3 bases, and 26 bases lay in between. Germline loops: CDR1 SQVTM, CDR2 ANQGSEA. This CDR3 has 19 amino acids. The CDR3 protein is CSVESGTRMMLAVYNEQFF. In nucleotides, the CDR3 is TGCAGCGTTGAATCCGGGACAAGGATGATGTTAGCTGTCTACAATGAGCAGTTCTTC.

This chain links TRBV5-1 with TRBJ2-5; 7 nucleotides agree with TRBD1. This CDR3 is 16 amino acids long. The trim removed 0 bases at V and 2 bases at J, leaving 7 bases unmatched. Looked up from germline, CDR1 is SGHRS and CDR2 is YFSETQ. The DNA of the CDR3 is TGCGCCAGCAGCTTGGCCGGGACAGCTGAGCAAGAGACCCAGTACTTC. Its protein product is CASSLAGTAEQETQYF.

DNA of the CDR3: TGTGCCAGCAGCCCTCCGGGGGGAGAGACCCAGTACTTC. This translates into CASSPPGGETQYF. V usage is TRBV5-6 and J usage is TRBJ2-5; the match to TRBD2 covers 7 bases. CDR3 length: 13 amino acids. Germline CDR1 and CDR2: SGHDT and YYEEEE. The J segment lost 4 bases and the V segment lost 4 bases, leaving 4 bases of the junction unmatched.

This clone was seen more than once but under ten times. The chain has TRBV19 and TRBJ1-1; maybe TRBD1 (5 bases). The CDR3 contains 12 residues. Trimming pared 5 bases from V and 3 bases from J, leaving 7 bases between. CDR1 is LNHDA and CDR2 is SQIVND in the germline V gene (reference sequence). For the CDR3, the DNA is TGTGCCAGTAGTTGGGGGGACACTGAAGCTTTCTTT. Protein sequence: CASSWGDTEAFF. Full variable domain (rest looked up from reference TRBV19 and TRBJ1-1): DGGITQSPKYLFRKEGQNVTLSCEQNLNHDAMYWYRQDPGQGLRLIYYSQIVNDFQKGDIAEGYSVSREKKESFPLTVTSAQKNPTAFYLCASSWGDTEAFFGQGTRLTVV.

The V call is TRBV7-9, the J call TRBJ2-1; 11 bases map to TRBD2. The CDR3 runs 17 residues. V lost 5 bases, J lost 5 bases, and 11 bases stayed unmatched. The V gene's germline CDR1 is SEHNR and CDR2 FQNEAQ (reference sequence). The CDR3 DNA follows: TGTGCCAGCAGCGCAGTAGCGGGGGGGCCTAGGAACAATGAGCAGTTCTTC. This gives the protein CASSAVAGGPRNNEQFF.

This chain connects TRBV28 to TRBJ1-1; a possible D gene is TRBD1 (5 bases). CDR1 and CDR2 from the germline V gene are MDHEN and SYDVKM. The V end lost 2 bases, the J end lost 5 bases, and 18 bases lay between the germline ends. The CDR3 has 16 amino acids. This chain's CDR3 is CASSLNLGRGKTEAFF. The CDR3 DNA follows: TGTGCCAGCAGTTTAAATCTGGGGCGCGGTAAAACTGAAGCTTTCTTT.

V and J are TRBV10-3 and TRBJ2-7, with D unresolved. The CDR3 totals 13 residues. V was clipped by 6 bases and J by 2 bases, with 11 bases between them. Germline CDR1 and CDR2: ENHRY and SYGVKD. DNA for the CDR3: TGTGCCATCAGGGCCCAAGAACCCTACGAGCAGTACTTC. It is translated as CAIRAQEPYEQYF.

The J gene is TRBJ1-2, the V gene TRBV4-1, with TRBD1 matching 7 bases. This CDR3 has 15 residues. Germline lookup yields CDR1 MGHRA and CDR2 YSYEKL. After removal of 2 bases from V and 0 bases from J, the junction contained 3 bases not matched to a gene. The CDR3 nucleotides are TGCGCCAGCAGCCAAACCGGGACAGCTAACTATGGCTACACCTTC. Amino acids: CASSQTGTANYGYTF.

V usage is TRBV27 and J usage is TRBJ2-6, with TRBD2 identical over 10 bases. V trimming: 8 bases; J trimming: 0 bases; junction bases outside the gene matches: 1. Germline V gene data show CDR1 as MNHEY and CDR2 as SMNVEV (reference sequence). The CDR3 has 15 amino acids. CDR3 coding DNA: TGTGCCAGCGGACTAGCGGTCTCTGGGGCCAACGTCCTGACTTTC. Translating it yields CASGLAVSGANVLTF.

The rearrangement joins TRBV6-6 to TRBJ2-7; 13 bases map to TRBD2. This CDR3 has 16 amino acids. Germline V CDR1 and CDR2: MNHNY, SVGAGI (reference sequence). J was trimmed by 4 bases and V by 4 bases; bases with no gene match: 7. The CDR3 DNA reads TGTGCCAGCAGTTCCCTAAGACTAGCGGGAGGTTACGAGCAGTACTTC. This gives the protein CASSSLRLAGGYEQYF.

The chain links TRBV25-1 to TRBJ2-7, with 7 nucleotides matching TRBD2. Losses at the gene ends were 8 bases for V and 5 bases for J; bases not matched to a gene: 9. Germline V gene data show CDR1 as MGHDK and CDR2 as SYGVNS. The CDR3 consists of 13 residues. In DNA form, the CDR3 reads TGTGCCAGCCCGGCGGCGGCGGGGGACGAGCAGTACTTC. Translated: CASPAAAGDEQYF.